A single sample is the source of the 14 T cell receptor beta chains below, sequenced in a study of blood T cell repertoires in COVID-19. The assay was immunoSEQ multiplex PCR, and TCRdb's table has in-frame clones only and misses some. The table shows about 170,000 clones, with approximately 87% occurring only once. The sequenced sample was PBMCs or T cells enriched from blood (not recorded which). The source of these receptors is a woman aged 50 to 60 who had recovered from COVID-19.

The chain is built from TRBV5-1 and TRBJ2-7; a weak D match, TRBD2 (6 bases). This CDR3 is 13 amino acids long. Per germline, CDR1 SGHRS and CDR2 YFSETQ. V was trimmed by 7 bases and J by 7 bases, leaving 18 bases between them. The CDR3 sequence: CASGGSPGGEQYV. For the CDR3, the DNA is TGCGCCAGCGGAGGGTCCCCTGGGGGAGAGCAGTACGTC.

There are a few counts of this clone. V usage is TRBV3-1 (or the pseudogene TRBV3-2) and J usage is TRBJ1-1, with 9 bases that match TRBD1. J lost 5 bases, V lost 6 bases, and 7 bases had no gene match. In germline, CDR1 is LGHDT, CDR2 YNNKEL (reference sequence). The length of the CDR3 is 14 residues. The CDR3 is CASSHRGRETEAFF. Written as DNA, the CDR3 is TGTGCCAGCAGTCACAGGGGGCGGGAAACTGAAGCTTTCTTT.

The V call is TRBV19, the J call TRBJ1-5; D possibly corresponds to TRBD1 (6 bases). Between the trimmed V and J ends, which lost 5 bases and 4 bases, there was a span of 15 bases. The CDR3 is 15 amino acids. CDR1 and CDR2 (germline): LNHDA, SQIVND (reference sequence). The CDR3 region is CASSAGRGFNQPQHF. CDR3 nucleotide sequence: TGTGCCAGTAGTGCCGGCAGGGGCTTTAATCAGCCCCAGCATTTT.

V usage is TRBV18 and J usage is TRBJ1-2, with 8 bases that match TRBD1. This CDR3 is 15 amino acids long. Trimming at V came to 7 bases and at J to 4 bases, leaving 11 bases not matched to a gene. Germline CDR1 reads KGHSH; CDR2 reads LQKENI. Here the CDR3 reads CASYEQPGQAYGYTF. Written as DNA, the CDR3 is TGTGCCAGCTATGAGCAACCGGGACAGGCCTATGGCTACACCTTC.

The chain is built from TRBV24-1 and TRBJ2-7; a weak D match, TRBD2 (6 bases). V was clipped by 3 bases and J by 0 bases, with 11 bases between them. Germline CDR1 KGHDR, CDR2 SFDVKD. The CDR3 contains 15 residues. CDR3 nucleotides: TGTGCCACCAGTGATACGGGAGAACACTCCTACGAGCAGTACGTC. Its protein product is CATSDTGEHSYEQYV.

The rearrangement links TRBV19 to TRBJ2-2; TRBD2 is a possible D gene (6 bases). V was pared by 5 bases and J by 5 bases, with 9 bases between. The germline gives CDR1 LNHDA, CDR2 SQIVND (reference sequence). There are 13 residues in the CDR3. CDR3 coding DNA: TGTGCCAGTAGTGCGGGGTATACCGGGGAGCTGTTTTTT. Translation: CASSAGYTGELFF.

J is TRBJ1-2 and V is TRBV19; the match to TRBD1 covers 7 bases. The trim removed 5 bases at V and 3 bases at J, leaving 18 bases unmatched. The germline V gene has CDR1 LNHDA and CDR2 SQIVND (reference sequence). The CDR3 has 18 residues. CDR3 DNA: TGTGCCAGTAGTCCTCTTAAGACAGGGTCAGAACCTTACTATGGCTACACCTTC. It specifies CASSPLKTGSEPYYGYTF.

The V call is TRBV12-3 or TRBV12-4, the J call TRBJ1-1; D is unresolved. This CDR3 has 11 residues. Trimming removed 11 bases at V and 5 bases at J, with 12 bases between. Here the CDR3 reads CAATVGTEAFF. Written as DNA, the CDR3 is TGTGCCGCAACAGTTGGGACTGAAGCTTTCTTT.

This clone was detected only a few times. The J gene is TRBJ1-6, the V gene TRBV9, with D possibly being TRBD1 (5 bases). Trimming left V 0 bases short and J 8 bases short, with 15 bases between. The CDR3 is 16 amino acids. Germline CDR1 is SGDLS and CDR2 is YYNGEE. CDR3 sequence: CASSVGLAGSYSPLHF. CDR3 coding DNA: TGTGCCAGCAGCGTAGGGTTGGCAGGGTCGTATTCACCCCTCCACTTT.

The chain links TRBV16 to TRBJ1-3; D perhaps matches TRBD1 (5 bases). CDR3 length: 15 residues. V was pared by 4 bases and J by 0 bases, with 10 bases between. Germline V gene data show CDR1 as KGHSY and CDR2 as FQNENV. The CDR3 DNA reads as TGTGCCAGCAGCCGAAAAGGGGTCTCTGGAAACACCATATATTTT. This sequence encodes CASSRKGVSGNTIYF.

This clone was recorded a few times. The chain uses TRBV19 and TRBJ2-3, with D tentatively TRBD2 (6 bases). Per germline, CDR1 LNHDA and CDR2 SQIVND (reference sequence). This CDR3 contains 14 residues. Deletions cut 3 bases from V and 3 bases from J, with 10 bases between. The CDR3 here is CASSMWEVTDTQYF. The CDR3, as DNA: TGTGCCAGTAGTATGTGGGAGGTAACAGATACGCAGTATTTT.

This chain joins TRBV3-1 (or the pseudogene TRBV3-2) and TRBJ1-5; D not resolved. CDR3 length: 16 amino acids. Germline CDR1 and CDR2: LGHDT and YNNKEL (reference sequence). Trimming removed 1 base from V and 6 bases from J, with 16 bases in between. The CDR3, as DNA: TGTGCCAGCAGCCAAGGGGTGGGTATTGGGCTTCAGCCCCAGCATTTT. Translation: CASSQGVGIGLQPQHF.

The CDR3 bases are TGTGCCAGCAGCCGACTTGAAGTCACCGGGGAGCTGTTTTTT. Translating gives CASSRLEVTGELFF. The chain joins TRBV28 to TRBJ2-2; D is ambiguous. Trimming took 6 bases from V and 4 from J, leaving 12 bases between them. This CDR3 contains 14 residues. The germline V gene has CDR1 MDHEN and CDR2 SYDVKM.

In this sample, this clone turned up a few times. The chain is built from TRBV7-2 and TRBJ2-5; 12 bases align to TRBD2. The CDR3 runs 16 residues. The ends lost 4 bases at V and 4 bases at J; junction bases unmatched: 7. Germline loops: CDR1 SGHTA, CDR2 FQGNSA. DNA for the CDR3: TGTGCCAGCAGCTCCAATGGACTAGCGGGGTCAGAGACCCAGTACTTC. As protein: CASSSNGLAGSETQYF.